The 20 T cell receptor beta chains in this list originate from one sample, sequenced in a study of OX40 agonist ivuxolimab in advanced cancers. Sequenced by immunoSEQ multiplex PCR; TCRdb stores in-frame clones only, minus some. The table has nearly 45,000 clones, 89% seen once; the top ten hold 16%. Material: CD4+ or CD8+ T cells sorted from blood, obtained in a trial of the OX40 agonist ivuxolimab. The receptor source for this set is an adult with an advanced solid tumor such as melanoma, head and neck, liver or kidney cancer.

The chain carries TRBV5-1 and TRBJ2-6; D is unresolved. With 4 bases removed from V and 3 bases from J, the gap between germline ends came to 5 bases. The length of the CDR3 is 13 residues. Germline CDR1 reads SGHRS; CDR2 reads YFSETQ. This CDR3 reads CASSPFGANVLTF. In DNA, the CDR3 is TGCGCCAGCAGCCCCTTTGGGGCCAACGTCCTGACTTTC.

On this clone: At one end the junction does not follow the germline gene, possibly because of a read error. The V and J genes are TRBV29-1 and TRBJ2-7, with no clear D. Germline lookup yields CDR1 SQVTM and CDR2 ANQGSEA. CDR3 size: 16 residues. CDR3 DNA sequence: TGCAGCGTAGAAGGTGGGGTGGCAGGACCTCCCCACGAGCAGTACTTC. It codes for CSVEGGVAGPPHEQYF.

This clone was seen just once. Compared with germline, one end of the junction differs, possibly owing to a read error. The J gene is TRBJ1-2, the V gene TRBV5-5; D uncertain. The CDR3 sequence is 14 residues long. Germline CDR1 SGHKS, CDR2 YYEKEE (reference sequence). The CDR3 nucleotides are TGTGCCAGCAGCTTGGAGGCAAGTAACCATGGCTACACCTTC. Protein: CASSLEASNHGYTF. The full variable domain, rest sourced from reference TRBV5-5 and TRBJ1-2, is DAGVTQSPTHLIKTRGQQVTLRCSPISGHKSVSWYQQVLGQGPQFIFQYYEKEERGRGNFPDRFSARQFPNYSSELNVNALLLGDSALYLCASSLEASNHGYTFGSGTRLTVV.

The chain joins TRBV5-1 to TRBJ2-7, with TRBD2 as a possible D gene (6 bases). The CDR3 spans 16 residues. With 0 bases removed from V and 3 bases from J, the gap between germline ends came to 16 bases. Germline lookup yields CDR1 SGHRS and CDR2 YFSETQ. The CDR3 region has the DNA TGCGCCAGCAGCTTGGGGGGGACTCGAATCAACTACGAGCAGTACTTC. It translates to CASSLGGTRINYEQYF.

J is TRBJ1-3 and V is TRBV5-8, with TRBD1 identical over 7 bases. The junction had 12 bases not matched to a gene; V was cut back by 3 bases and J by 0 bases. The CDR3 length is 18 residues. Germline V gene data show CDR1 as SGHTS and CDR2 as YDEGEE. The CDR3 protein is CASSSDRALARSGNTIYF. CDR3 nucleotides: TGTGCCAGCAGCTCCGACAGGGCTTTAGCTCGCTCTGGAAACACCATATATTTT.

This clone has only a few counts. V is TRBV9 and J is TRBJ2-1; TRBD1 or TRBD2 may be the D gene (5 bases each). The CDR3 covers 19 residues. V was pared by 0 bases and J by 7 bases, with 26 bases between. In germline, CDR1 is SGDLS, CDR2 YYNGEE. This CDR3 is CASSVEPLGESAGWNEQFF. Here the CDR3 DNA reads TGTGCCAGCAGCGTAGAACCCCTGGGGGAAAGCGCAGGATGGAATGAGCAGTTCTTC.

The V and J genes are TRBV27 and TRBJ1-5, with D unresolved. CDR1 is MNHEY and CDR2 is SMNVEV in the germline V gene (reference sequence). The CDR3 loop spans 14 amino acids. Trimming took off 3 bases at V and 5 bases at J, with 11 bases between the two ends. The CDR3 nucleotides are TGTGCCAGCAGTTTCTCCCGTTTGGATCAGCCCCAGCATTTT. It yields the protein CASSFSRLDQPQHF.

The rearrangement joins TRBV7-8 to TRBJ2-5, with D unclear. There are 16 residues in the CDR3. Deletions cut 2 bases from V and 5 bases from J, with 18 bases between. Germline V CDR1 and CDR2: SGHVS, FQNEAQ. CDR3 loop: CASSLWGVSLRETQYF. CDR3 DNA: TGTGCCAGCAGCTTATGGGGTGTAAGCCTAAGGGAGACCCAGTACTTC.

The rearrangement joins TRBV27 to TRBJ2-3, with 10 bases matching TRBD1. V was clipped by 5 bases and J by 0 bases; unmatched bases: 8. The CDR3 is made up of 17 amino acids. Germline loops: CDR1 MNHEY, CDR2 SMNVEV (reference sequence). CDR3 nucleotide sequence: TGTGCCAGCAGTCTCGGGACAGGGGCGGCTAGCACAGATACGCAGTATTTT. Translation gives CASSLGTGAASTDTQYF.

This rearrangement joins TRBV7-6 to TRBJ2-6; possibly TRBD1 for D (6 bases). V lost 5 bases, J lost 1 base, and 6 bases lay in between. Germline loops: CDR1 SGHVS, CDR2 FNYEAQ. The CDR3 consists of 14 residues. The CDR3 DNA sequence: TGTGCCAGCAGCGACAGGTCTGGGGCCAACGTCCTGACTTTC. Translated, it gives CASSDRSGANVLTF.

The rearrangement uses TRBV5-1 and TRBJ2-3; weak D call: TRBD2 (6 bases). Trimming cost V 4 bases and J 1 base, with 10 bases left between them. The CDR3 spans 14 residues. The germline gives CDR1 SGHRS, CDR2 YFSETQ. The DNA of the CDR3 is TGCGCCAGCAGCAGCGCGGGGCGCACAGATACGCAGTATTTT. It is translated as CASSSAGRTDTQYF.

The chain links TRBV7-8 to TRBJ2-1; 11 nucleotides line up with TRBD2. This CDR3 contains 16 residues. Germline lookup yields CDR1 SGHVS and CDR2 FQNEAQ. The V gene end was trimmed by 2 bases and the J gene end by 7 bases; junction bases not matched to a gene: 7. Here the CDR3 reads CASSLRGLAGGNEQFF. DNA for the CDR3: TGTGCCAGCAGCTTACGGGGTCTAGCGGGAGGTAATGAGCAGTTCTTC.

This clone was recorded only once. The genes are TRBV11-1 and TRBJ2-7; no firm D call. The V and J ends lost 4 bases and 7 bases respectively, with 11 bases between them. The germline CDR1 and CDR2 sequences are SGHAT and FQDESV (reference sequence). This CDR3 has 12 residues. The CDR3 nucleotides read TGTGCCAGCAGCTCCGAGGCGGCAGAGCAGTACTTC. This codes for CASSSEAAEQYF.

This clone appeared once. V gene TRBV5-1 combines with J gene TRBJ2-7, with D maybe TRBD1 (5 bases). CDR1 is SGHRS, CDR2 YFSETQ, per germline. V lost 0 bases to trimming and J lost 3 bases, with 16 bases between them. The CDR3 has 16 residues. The CDR3 reads CASSLAQGTLNYEQYF. The CDR3 DNA reads TGCGCCAGCAGCTTGGCTCAGGGTACCCTGAACTACGAGCAGTACTTC. Full variable domain (remainder filled in from reference TRBV5-1 and TRBJ2-7): KAGVTQTPRYLIKTRGQQVTLSCSPISGHRSVSWYQQTPGQGLQFLFEYFSETQRNKGNFPGRFSGRQFSNSRSEMNVSTLELGDSALYLCASSLAQGTLNYEQYFGPGTRLTVT.

This clone appeared once. The V gene is TRBV4-1, the J gene TRBJ1-2, with D maybe TRBD1 (5 bases). CDR1 and CDR2 (germline): MGHRA, YSYEKL. The CDR3 spans 13 residues. The ends were cut back, 5 bases at V and 8 bases at J, with 15 bases in the middle. The CDR3 coding sequence is TGCGCCAGCAGCGACCAGGGCCTAGTCGGCTACACCTTC. Its protein is CASSDQGLVGYTF.

This clone was counted once. The V call is TRBV6-1, the J call TRBJ2-1; tentatively, D is TRBD1 (7 bases). The CDR3 is 14 amino acids. CDR1 and CDR2 from the germline V gene are MNHNS and SASEGT. Between the trimmed V and J ends, which lost 6 bases and 2 bases, there was a span of 11 bases. CDR3 protein: CASSPRGAYNEQFF. The CDR3 DNA reads TGTGCCAGCAGCCCCAGGGGGGCCTACAATGAGCAGTTCTTC.

The gene calls are TRBV13 and TRBJ1-1; D not resolved. The CDR3 extends over 11 amino acids. In germline, CDR1 is PRHDT, CDR2 FYEKMQ (reference sequence). Trimming left V 6 bases short and J 2 bases short, with 4 bases between. As DNA, the CDR3 is TGTGCCAGCAGTGAAAACACTGAAGCTTTCTTT. Translation gives CASSENTEAFF.

Points on this clone: The junction does not match germline at one end; this may be a read error. The chain employs TRBV5-3 and TRBJ2-7, with a possible D match to TRBD1 (5 bases). TRBV5-3 qualifies as an ORF whose function is uncertain. The length of the CDR3 is 13 residues. The CDR3 bases are TGTGCCAGCAGCTTGCCCCTCAGGGACGAGCAGTACTTC. Its protein product is CASSLPLRDEQYF.

This chain joins TRBV9 and TRBJ2-7, with 7 bases lining up with TRBD1. The CDR3 is made up of 16 amino acids. The germline V gene encodes CDR1 SGDLS and CDR2 YYNGEE. The V and J ends lost 0 bases and 5 bases, in that order; junction bases with no gene match: 11. The CDR3 here is CASSVEPWGQGDEQYF. Written as DNA, the CDR3 is TGTGCCAGCAGCGTAGAACCGTGGGGGCAGGGGGACGAGCAGTACTTC.

In this sample, this clone turned up once. The chain uses TRBV27 and TRBJ2-5; D perhaps matches TRBD1 (5 bases). Germline-derived CDR1 and CDR2 are MNHEY and SMNVEV (reference sequence). The CDR3 extends over 13 amino acids. V lost 5 bases and J 2 bases, leaving 9 bases between the germline ends. CDR3 sequence: CASSGTGQETQYF. The DNA of the CDR3 is TGTGCCAGCAGTGGAACAGGACAAGAGACCCAGTACTTC.